The 24 T cell receptor beta chains in this list originate from one sample, sequenced in a study of T cell responses to AZD1222 COVID-19 vaccine (dated by TCRdb to the early 2020s). Interpreted using the paper, the time point label stands for: about 28 days (+/-7) after the second vaccine dose. The protocol used for the library was the immunoSEQ multiplex PCR assay. The immuneACCESS repertoire file appears here via TCRdb, limited to in-frame rearrangements. These files lack a portion of the clones; in checked studies, under half of the deficit traces to unresolved V genes, and the cause of the others is not known. The sample records over 75,000 clones, around 87% of which are singletons. In total, the top ten clones hold roughly 2.7% of the sample. The source material was peripheral blood, sampled 28 days after the second AZD1222 dose. The receptors shown here come from an adult who received the AZD1222 COVID-19 vaccine.

This chain links TRBV29-1 with TRBJ1-1, with D maybe TRBD1 (6 bases). This CDR3 is built from 14 residues. CDR1 SQVTM and CDR2 ANQGSEA come from the germline V gene. V dropped 2 bases and J dropped 5 bases, with 15 bases sitting between them. CDR3 sequence: CSVERLGARTEAFF. CDR3 DNA sequence: TGCAGCGTTGAAAGGCTGGGGGCGCGTACTGAAGCTTTCTTT.

J is TRBJ2-3 and V is TRBV5-4; 9 bases line up with TRBD2. CDR1 SGHNT and CDR2 YYREEE come from the germline V gene (reference sequence). CDR3 length equals 15 residues. V lost 8 bases to trimming and J lost 2 bases; unmatched junction nucleotides: 9. The CDR3 DNA follows: TGTGCCAGTCCCGCTGGCGGGGGGGCCACAGATACGCAGTATTTT. Encoded protein: CASPAGGGATDTQYF.

J is TRBJ2-1 and V is TRBV5-6; D is unclear. V dropped 4 bases and J dropped 10 bases, with 9 bases sitting between them. CDR1 is SGHDT and CDR2 is YYEEEE in the germline V gene. This CDR3 contains 11 residues. The CDR3 spells CASSRNWEQFF. DNA of the CDR3: TGTGCCAGCAGCCGCAACTGGGAGCAGTTCTTC.

This clone was picked up a small number of times. The chain recombines TRBV18 with TRBJ1-1; D may be TRBD1 (5 bases). CDR1 is KGHSH, CDR2 LQKENI, per germline. With 6 bases removed from V and 1 base from J, the gap between germline ends came to 9 bases. CDR3 length: 13 amino acids. CDR3 in amino acids: CASSAQANTEAFF. CDR3 DNA sequence: TGTGCCAGCTCCGCACAGGCGAACACTGAAGCTTTCTTT.

The table lists this clone with a count of one. CDR3 coding DNA: TGCGCCAGCAGCTTGGCCCTAGCGGGGTTCTCCTACAATGAGCAGTTCTTC. Translated, it gives CASSLALAGFSYNEQFF. J is TRBJ2-1 and V is TRBV5-1, with 9 positions matching TRBD2. CDR3 length: 17 amino acids. The germline V gene encodes CDR1 SGHRS and CDR2 YFSETQ. The trim removed 0 bases at V and 0 bases at J, leaving 4 bases unmatched.

Only one count was recorded for this clone. J is TRBJ2-6 and V is TRBV3-1 (or the pseudogene TRBV3-2); tentatively, D is TRBD2 (7 bases). The CDR3 loop spans 16 amino acids. V shed 4 bases and J shed 0 bases, with 10 bases lying between them. Germline V CDR1 and CDR2: LGHDT, YNNKEL (reference sequence). The CDR3 region has the DNA TGTGCCAGCAGCCCTCGGGGGGCCTCTGGGGCCAACGTCCTGACTTTC. Encoded protein: CASSPRGASGANVLTF.

V gene TRBV6-5 combines with J gene TRBJ2-1, with D unresolved. The V gene lost 2 bases and the J gene lost 8 bases, with 10 bases spanning the gap. Germline CDR1 reads MNHEY; CDR2 reads SVGAGI. The CDR3 runs to 13 residues. CDR3 sequence (DNA): TGTGCCAGCAGTTACGAGGAGAACGATGAGCAGTTCTTC. Translation gives CASSYEENDEQFF.

This chain connects TRBV29-1 to TRBJ2-2; TRBD2 matches 7 bases. The CDR3 spans 16 residues. Germline V gene data show CDR1 as SQVTM and CDR2 as ANQGSEA. J gave up 0 bases and V 5 bases, and 9 bases lay outside the gene matches. This chain's CDR3 is CSVRTRMRANTGELFF. CDR3 DNA sequence: TGCAGCGTTCGGACTAGAATGAGGGCGAACACCGGGGAGCTGTTTTTT.

J is TRBJ1-2 and V is TRBV5-4, with a weak D call TRBD1 (5 bases). Trimming took off 3 bases at V and 8 bases at J, with 14 bases between the two ends. The CDR3 extends over 13 amino acids. CDR1 SGHNT and CDR2 YYREEE come from the germline V gene (reference sequence). CDR3 sequence: CASSSLRDLGYTF. The CDR3 DNA follows: TGTGCCAGCAGCTCTCTCCGGGACTTAGGCTACACCTTC.

This chain joins TRBV5-4 and TRBJ1-1; TRBD1 is a possible D gene (5 bases). The germline gives CDR1 SGHNT, CDR2 YYREEE (reference sequence). The CDR3 runs to 12 residues. Trimming removed 3 bases at V and 7 bases at J, with 10 bases between. This CDR3 reads CASSSVQDEAFF. Here the CDR3 DNA reads TGTGCCAGCAGCTCAGTACAGGATGAAGCTTTCTTT.

The J gene is TRBJ1-1, the V gene TRBV29-1; D not certain. CDR3 length: 10 amino acids. V lost 7 bases and J 1 base, leaving 4 bases between the germline ends. The germline gives CDR1 SQVTM, CDR2 ANQGSEA. CDR3 protein: CSAQNTEAFF. The CDR3 DNA follows: TGCAGCGCTCAGAACACTGAAGCTTTCTTT.

The rearrangement joins TRBV5-6 to TRBJ1-1; 9 bases agree with TRBD1. CDR1 is SGHDT, CDR2 YYEEEE, per germline. Trimming removed 4 bases from V and 0 bases from J; junction bases left unmatched: 4. The CDR3 runs 15 residues. CDR3 residues: CASSIGQGLNTEAFF. CDR3 sequence (DNA): TGTGCCAGCAGCATCGGACAGGGGCTGAACACTGAAGCTTTCTTT.

J is TRBJ1-2 and V is TRBV9, with D unclear. Germline V gene lookup returns CDR1 SGDLS and CDR2 YYNGEE. The CDR3 extends over 11 amino acids. V shed 0 bases and J shed 6 bases, with 3 bases lying between them. The CDR3 spells CASSVGNGYTF. In DNA, the CDR3 is TGTGCCAGCAGCGTAGGGAATGGCTACACCTTC.

CDR3 nucleotides: TGTGCCAGCAGCTTGGACAGCCTTGGAAACACCATATATTTT. Its protein is CASSLDSLGNTIYF. V and J are TRBV5-4 and TRBJ1-3; no reliable D call. CDR1 SGHNT and CDR2 YYREEE come from the germline V gene (reference sequence). V lost 0 bases and J 3 bases, leaving 7 bases between the germline ends. The CDR3 is 14 amino acids.

The count of this clone is one. The CDR3 region has the DNA TGCGCCAGCAGCTTGCAGGGAAGGGCTTTCTTT. The encoded protein is CASSLQGRAFF. This chain links TRBV5-1 with TRBJ1-1; maybe TRBD1 (5 bases). V was cut by 1 base and J by 11 bases, with 9 bases left in between. The CDR3 contains 11 residues. The V gene's germline CDR1 is SGHRS and CDR2 YFSETQ.

The chain links TRBV18 to TRBJ1-5, with 9 bases aligning to TRBD1. The CDR3 runs to 14 residues. Germline values: CDR1 KGHSH, CDR2 LQKENI. V lost 5 bases and J lost 11; bases outside the gene matches: 10. The CDR3, as DNA: TGTGCCAGCTCAAGCCGGGACAGGGAGTCGGCCCAGCATTTT. The encoded protein is CASSSRDRESAQHF.

The chain links TRBV21-1 to TRBJ2-3. TRBV21-1 is a listed pseudogene. The CDR3 is made up of 18 amino acids. CDR3 region: CASSKPFSPPADTDTQYF. CDR3 coding DNA: TGTGCCAGCAGCAAACCCTTTTCGCCCCCTGCTGACACAGATACGCAGTATTTT.

The chain employs TRBV2 and TRBJ1-1; possible D gene TRBD1, 5 bases. The CDR3 has 15 amino acids. Germline values: CDR1 SNHLY, CDR2 FYNNEI. V shed 2 bases and J shed 6 bases, with 16 bases lying between them. The DNA for the CDR3 is TGTGCCAGCAGTGAATATGTTTGGGGGATGCCTGAAGCTTTCTTT. It yields the protein CASSEYVWGMPEAFF.

The chain employs TRBV15 and TRBJ2-1; TRBD2 aligns across 7 bases. The CDR3 runs 16 residues. The trim removed 4 bases at V and 1 base at J, leaving 7 bases unmatched. CDR1 is LNHNV, CDR2 YYDKDF, per germline (reference sequence). This CDR3 is CATSTISGTSYNEQFF. In DNA form, the CDR3 reads TGTGCCACCAGCACCATAAGCGGGACGTCCTACAATGAGCAGTTCTTC. The full variable domain, in which reference TRBV15 and TRBJ2-1 provide the parts outside the CDR3, is DAMVIQNPRYQVTQFGKPVTLSCSQTLNHNVMYWYQQKSSQAPKLLFHYYDKDFNNEADTPDNFQSRRPNTSFCFLDIRSPGLGDTAMYLCATSTISGTSYNEQFFGPGTRLTVL.

V usage is TRBV5-4 and J usage is TRBJ2-1, with TRBD2 matching over 12 bases. The V gene end was trimmed by 4 bases and the J gene end by 1 base; junction bases not matched to a gene: 3. The CDR3 runs 16 residues. Germline assignment: CDR1 SGHNT and CDR2 YYREEE (reference sequence). CDR3 DNA: TGTGCCAGCAGCGCCCTAGCGGGGGGGTCCTACAATGAGCAGTTCTTC. Amino acid sequence: CASSALAGGSYNEQFF.

The DNA of the CDR3 is TGCGCCAGCATAAAGGGCCAGGGGTATAATTCACCCCTCCACTTT. Translated: CASIKGQGYNSPLHF. The chain combines TRBV10-1 with TRBJ1-6, with D perhaps matching TRBD1 (6 bases). The CDR3 is made up of 15 amino acids. Germline CDR1 WNHNN, CDR2 SYGVQD (reference sequence). The V and J ends lost 7 bases and 4 bases respectively, with 14 bases between them.

V is TRBV6-5 and J is TRBJ1-6; no reliable D call. V was pared by 2 bases and J by 6 bases, with 14 bases between. The CDR3 sequence is 16 residues long. The germline CDR1 and CDR2 sequences are MNHEY and SVGAGI. CDR3 sequence reads: CASSYEPRTLNSPLHF. CDR3 in DNA: TGTGCCAGCAGTTACGAGCCTAGAACACTTAATTCACCCCTCCACTTT.

The rearrangement links TRBV7-2 to TRBJ2-3; 10 positions match TRBD1. The CDR3 loop spans 15 amino acids. The V gene end was trimmed by 6 bases and the J gene end by 4 bases; junction bases not matched to a gene: 7. CDR1 is SGHTA, CDR2 FQGNSA, per germline. CDR3 amino acids: CASRQKTGGADTQYF. The CDR3 DNA reads as TGTGCCAGCAGACAAAAGACAGGGGGCGCAGATACGCAGTATTTT.

V usage is TRBV21-1 and J usage is TRBJ1-2; the DNA was not used to check the table's D call, TRBD1. TRBV21-1 is annotated as a pseudogene. This CDR3 has 20 residues. The CDR3 spells CASSKAGTGTGGVSNYGYTF. The DNA of the CDR3 is TGTGCCAGCAGCAAAGCGGGGACCGGGACAGGGGGAGTCTCTAACTATGGCTACACCTTC.